These 24 T cell receptor beta chains originate from one sample sequenced in a study of beta chain features in type 1 diabetes listed by TCRdb under 2018. Preparation of the library involved the immunoSEQ multiplex PCR assay. All of the isolated RNA was reverse transcribed with the High Capacity cDNA Reverse Transcription Kit, so expressed TCRB transcripts were sequenced. TCRdb obtained this table from immuneACCESS and retained in-frame rearrangements with V and J assigned. These tables miss some clones; where compared with another copy, unresolved V genes account for less than half of the shortfall, and the remainder is unexplained. The sample table shows 250,000 to 350,000 clones, and roughly 9.6% are seen once. The ten largest clonotypes hold about 0.015% of the sample. What was sequenced was naive CD4+ T cells from blood. What the cell subset or site label conveys for this sample: true naive CD4+ T cells. The receptors stem from a woman aged 30 to 39 in good health.

The chain uses TRBV30 and TRBJ2-7, with TRBD2 identical over 7 bases. Germline V lookup: CDR1 GTSNPN, CDR2 SVGIG (reference sequence). The length of the CDR3 is 13 residues. The junction had 6 bases not matched to a gene; V was cut back by 3 bases and J by 4 bases. The CDR3 loop reads CAWRPAGAYEQYF. The DNA for the CDR3 is TGTGCCTGGAGGCCGGCGGGAGCTTACGAGCAGTACTTC.

This clone was seen a few times. In nucleotides, the CDR3 is TGTGCCAGCAGTTACGGGACAGTCCAAGAGACCCAGTACTTC. Its translation is CASSYGTVQETQYF. This chain links TRBV6-5 with TRBJ2-5; 7 nucleotides align to TRBD1. Losses at the gene ends were 2 bases for V and 1 base for J; bases not matched to a gene: 1. The length of the CDR3 is 14 residues. Germline CDR1 is MNHEY and CDR2 is SVGAGI.

The chain employs TRBV5-4 and TRBJ1-5; TRBD1 is a possible D gene (6 bases). Germline CDR1 SGHNT, CDR2 YYREEE (reference sequence). V lost 4 bases to trimming and J lost 1 base, with 12 bases between them. The CDR3 runs to 15 residues. CDR3 sequence reads: CASSQGSGSNQPQHF. DNA of the CDR3: TGTGCCAGCAGCCAGGGGAGCGGCAGCAATCAGCCCCAGCATTTT.

This clone came up a few times. The gene calls are TRBV4-3 and TRBJ2-7, with 7 positions matching TRBD2. Germline loops: CDR1 LGHNA, CDR2 YSLEER. J gave up 5 bases and V 0 bases, and 7 bases lay outside the gene matches. This CDR3 is built from 15 residues. CDR3 sequence: CASSQELALGNEQYF. The CDR3 bases are TGCGCCAGCAGCCAAGAACTAGCGCTGGGGAACGAGCAGTACTTC.

The chain is built from TRBV7-9 and TRBJ1-5; 7 positions agree with TRBD1. The V gene end was trimmed by 1 base and the J gene end by 6 bases; junction bases not matched to a gene: 6. This CDR3 has 15 amino acids. Germline V gene data show CDR1 as SEHNR and CDR2 as FQNEAQ (reference sequence). CDR3 nucleotide sequence: TGTGCCAGCAGCTTAGAGGGGGCAGGGGGTCAGCCCCAGCATTTT. Its translation is CASSLEGAGGQPQHF.

DNA of the CDR3: TGTGCCAGCAGCTTAGGAGAGAATAACTATGGCTACACCTTC. It encodes CASSLGENNYGYTF. The chain links TRBV7-9 to TRBJ1-2; D is ambiguous. The CDR3 consists of 14 residues. Trimming removed 1 base at V and 1 base at J, with 7 bases between. The germline V gene has CDR1 SEHNR and CDR2 FQNEAQ (reference sequence).

This sequence joins TRBV4-3 and TRBJ2-7, with 8 bases fitting TRBD2. CDR3 length equals 17 residues. Germline V lookup: CDR1 LGHNA, CDR2 YSLEER. J gave up 3 bases and V 4 bases, and 14 bases lay outside the gene matches. The CDR3, as DNA: TGCGCCAGCAGCCGGGGGCTAGCGGGCATGAATGTCTACGAGCAGTACTTC. Residues: CASSRGLAGMNVYEQYF.

The J gene is TRBJ2-1, the V gene TRBV28; 9 bases match TRBD2. Germline CDR1 and CDR2: MDHEN and SYDVKM. V was clipped by 5 bases and J by 0 bases; unmatched bases: 11. The CDR3 consists of 18 residues. CDR3 DNA: TGTGCCAGCAGTCTCACACCTAGCGGGAAAAGCTCCTACAATGAGCAGTTCTTC. This sequence encodes CASSLTPSGKSSYNEQFF.

The chain joins TRBV18 to TRBJ1-1; no reliable D call. The CDR3 is 14 residues long. The V gene lost 1 base and the J gene lost 1 base, with 7 bases spanning the gap. Germline loops: CDR1 KGHSH, CDR2 LQKENI. The CDR3 reads CASSPLVENTEAFF. The DNA for the CDR3 is TGTGCCAGCTCACCACTGGTAGAGAACACTGAAGCTTTCTTT.

This clone was seen a few times. V and J are TRBV10-3 and TRBJ1-4, with D perhaps matching TRBD1 (5 bases). Germline V lookup: CDR1 ENHRY, CDR2 SYGVKD. Trimming removed 8 bases at V and 3 bases at J, with 10 bases between. The CDR3 totals 13 residues. CDR3 sequence (DNA): TGTGCCATCGCCAGGGTTGCTAATGAAAAACTGTTTTTT. Translating gives CAIARVANEKLFF.

The chain couples TRBV2 to TRBJ2-7, with 8 bases aligning to TRBD2. V lost 7 bases, J lost 2 bases, and 16 bases stayed unmatched. Germline loops: CDR1 SNHLY, CDR2 FYNNEI. CDR3 length equals 17 residues. In DNA form, the CDR3 reads TGTGCCAGCATTACCGGGACTAGTAGGGGGGGCCCCTACGAGCAGTACTTC. This codes for CASITGTSRGGPYEQYF.

This chain connects TRBV28 to TRBJ2-7; 7 nucleotides align to TRBD1. There are 18 residues in the CDR3. Trimming removed 5 bases from V and 0 bases from J; junction bases left unmatched: 16. Germline V gene sequence: CDR1 MDHEN, CDR2 SYDVKM. The CDR3 DNA is TGTGCCAGCAGTCCGAACGGACTGGGACAGCGTAGCTCCTACGAGCAGTACTTC. It translates to CASSPNGLGQRSSYEQYF.

This clone turned up a few times. V is TRBV29-1 and J is TRBJ2-1; D might be TRBD1 (6 bases). Looked up from germline, CDR1 is SQVTM and CDR2 is ANQGSEA. The V end was cut by 6 bases, the J end by 5 bases, with 11 bases between. The CDR3 is 12 amino acids. The CDR3 is CSVGQQHNEQFF. DNA for the CDR3: TGCAGCGTCGGACAGCAACACAATGAGCAGTTCTTC.

This clone was counted between two and nine times. The chain recombines TRBV5-4 with TRBJ2-7; TRBD2 agrees at 15 bases. This CDR3 contains 17 residues. The V and J ends lost 4 bases and 6 bases, in that order; junction bases with no gene match: 11. Per the germline V gene, CDR1 is SGHNT and CDR2 is YYREEE (reference sequence). CDR3 sequence: CASSPGTSGRITGEQYF. For the CDR3, the DNA is TGTGCCAGCAGCCCGGGGACTAGCGGGAGGATAACCGGCGAGCAGTACTTC.

In this sample, this clone turned up a few times. The V call is TRBV6-4, the J call TRBJ2-1; 7 bases fit TRBD2. Germline V gene data show CDR1 as MRHNA and CDR2 as SNTAGT. After removal of 4 bases from V and 5 bases from J, the junction contained 5 bases not matched to a gene. The CDR3 is 14 residues long. The CDR3, as DNA: TGTGCCAGCAGTGTAGGGACTACCAACAATGAGCAGTTCTTC. Translation: CASSVGTTNNEQFF.

The V gene is TRBV10-2, the J gene TRBJ2-4; possibly TRBD1 for D (6 bases). V lost 6 bases to trimming and J lost 2 bases, with 17 bases between them. Germline-derived CDR1 and CDR2 are WSHSY and SAAADI. CDR3 length: 16 amino acids. This CDR3 reads CASRGHERVTKNIQYF. For the CDR3, the DNA is TGCGCCAGCAGGGGACATGAGAGGGTGACCAAAAACATTCAGTACTTC.

The chain uses TRBV7-2 and TRBJ1-1, with 7 bases that match TRBD1. Trimming took 5 bases from V and 11 from J; bases not matched to a gene: 11. CDR3 length: 13 amino acids. From germline, CDR1 is SGHTA and CDR2 FQGNSA. CDR3 in DNA: TGTGCCAGCAGCGCTAGGGACAGCAGCGTGGCTTTCTTT. Its protein product is CASSARDSSVAFF.

This clone was seen more than once but under ten times. The gene calls are TRBV5-4 and TRBJ1-4, with a tentative D call TRBD1 (5 bases). The CDR3 is 15 residues long. V lost 4 bases and J lost 0, with 10 bases in between. Germline CDR1 SGHNT, CDR2 YYREEE (reference sequence). The CDR3 DNA sequence: TGTGCCAGCAGCGGGGGGAGTACAACTAATGAAAAACTGTTTTTT. Residues: CASSGGSTTNEKLFF.

The sample holds a few counts of this clone. V is TRBV5-1 and J is TRBJ2-7; the D gene is possibly TRBD1 (6 bases). V lost 0 bases, J lost 0 bases, and 10 bases lay in between. The length of the CDR3 is 15 residues. CDR1 is SGHRS and CDR2 is YFSETQ in the germline V gene. The CDR3 nucleotides read TGCGCCAGCAGCTTGGATCCAGGGGCCTCCTACGAGCAGTACTTC. Translating it yields CASSLDPGASYEQYF. The variable domain in full, completed from reference TRBV5-1 and TRBJ2-7, reads KAGVTQTPRYLIKTRGQQVTLSCSPISGHRSVSWYQQTPGQGLQFLFEYFSETQRNKGNFPGRFSGRQFSNSRSEMNVSTLELGDSALYLCASSLDPGASYEQYFGPGTRLTVT.

This clone has just a few counts. The genes are TRBV5-1 and TRBJ2-1, with 7 bases that match TRBD2. V lost 2 bases to trimming and J lost 9 bases; unmatched junction nucleotides: 8. The CDR3 totals 14 residues. Germline CDR1 SGHRS, CDR2 YFSETQ. This CDR3 reads CASSFEGRVIEQFF. CDR3 nucleotide sequence: TGCGCCAGCAGCTTTGAGGGGAGGGTGATTGAGCAGTTCTTC. The variable domain in full, completed from reference TRBV5-1 and TRBJ2-1, reads KAGVTQTPRYLIKTRGQQVTLSCSPISGHRSVSWYQQTPGQGLQFLFEYFSETQRNKGNFPGRFSGRQFSNSRSEMNVSTLELGDSALYLCASSFEGRVIEQFFGPGTRLTVL.

The V gene is TRBV5-1, the J gene TRBJ2-1; possibly TRBD2 for D (6 bases). This CDR3 has 15 amino acids. With 4 bases removed from V and 0 bases from J, the gap between germline ends came to 11 bases. Germline lookup yields CDR1 SGHRS and CDR2 YFSETQ. CDR3: CASSVSGLSYNEQFF. The CDR3 bases are TGCGCCAGCAGCGTGAGCGGGCTCTCCTACAATGAGCAGTTCTTC.

In its sample, this clone was seen a few times. The chain employs TRBV15 and TRBJ1-1, with D unclear. Germline assignment: CDR1 LNHNV and CDR2 YYDKDF (reference sequence). The CDR3 consists of 14 residues. V gave up 3 bases and J gave up 3 bases, with 11 bases separating them. CDR3 sequence: CATSSLPRDTEAFF. The CDR3 nucleotides read TGTGCCACCAGCAGCCTCCCGAGGGACACTGAAGCTTTCTTT.

This clone was counted between two and nine times. The chain employs TRBV28 and TRBJ1-2; D is ambiguous. Germline CDR1 MDHEN, CDR2 SYDVKM. The germline V and J ends were trimmed by 3 bases and 8 bases, with 10 bases remaining between them. This CDR3 has 12 residues. The CDR3 here is CASSFVVGGYTF. The CDR3 nucleotides are TGTGCCAGCAGTTTCGTGGTTGGCGGCTACACCTTC.

This clone was recorded a few times. The chain links TRBV27 to TRBJ2-3, with D hard to call. This CDR3 has 11 amino acids. CDR1 and CDR2 from the germline V gene are MNHEY and SMNVEV (reference sequence). Trimming cost V 6 bases and J 5 bases, with 6 bases left between them. The CDR3 spells CASRSRDTQYF. CDR3 sequence (DNA): TGTGCCAGCAGATCGAGAGATACGCAGTATTTT.